Listed here are 10 T cell receptor beta chains from one sample, sequenced in a study of blood T cell repertoires in COVID-19. Libraries were prepared by immunoSEQ multiplex PCR; TCRdb keeps only in-frame clonotypes and omits some of them. The sample comprises about 220,000 clones, approximately 84% of which are singletons, and roughly 2.6% rests with the top ten. Sequenced sample: peripheral blood. The receptors stem from a man aged 50-59 years who had recovered from COVID-19.

J is TRBJ1-2 and V is TRBV28, with 7 nucleotides matching TRBD1. Trimming cost V 7 bases and J 2 bases; bases outside gene matches: 7. Germline V lookup: CDR1 MDHEN, CDR2 SYDVKM. The CDR3 runs 14 residues. The CDR3 reads CASTKSRGNYGYTF. The CDR3, as DNA: TGTGCCAGCACCAAATCCAGGGGGAACTATGGCTACACCTTC.

This clone was counted once. The J gene is TRBJ2-1, the V gene TRBV7-8; 10 bases line up with TRBD1. V shed 5 bases and J 3 bases; nucleotides not matched to a gene: 7. Germline loops: CDR1 SGHVS, CDR2 FQNEAQ. This CDR3 contains 16 residues. CDR3 nucleotide sequence: TGTGCCAGCAGCCCGCGACAGGGGGCGTTCTACAATGAGCAGTTCTTC. Its protein is CASSPRQGAFYNEQFF.

J is TRBJ1-2 and V is TRBV18, with 7 bases matching TRBD1. The CDR3 loop spans 13 amino acids. Looked up from germline, CDR1 is KGHSH and CDR2 is LQKENI. V lost 6 bases and J lost 6; bases outside the gene matches: 7. CDR3 in amino acids: CASSTRRGHGYTF. In DNA, the CDR3 is TGTGCCAGCTCGACCCGAAGGGGGCATGGCTACACCTTC.

The chain joins TRBV7-9 to TRBJ2-1; the D gene is possibly TRBD1 (5 bases). Germline CDR1 and CDR2: SEHNR and FQNEAQ (reference sequence). The CDR3 has 13 amino acids. V lost 3 bases to trimming and J lost 7 bases, with 10 bases between them. As DNA, the CDR3 is TGTGCCAGCAGCTTCGGACACGGTAATGAGCAGTTCTTC. It translates to CASSFGHGNEQFF.

The chain joins TRBV7-7 to TRBJ2-2, with D perhaps TRBD2 (5 bases). V was cut by 5 bases and J by 6 bases, with 16 bases left in between. CDR1 and CDR2 from the germline V gene are SSHAT and FNYEAQ (reference sequence). CDR3 size: 15 residues. CDR3 DNA sequence: TGTGCCAGCAGCAACGGGATTGCGGCGGCCGGGGAGCTGTTTTTT. It codes for CASSNGIAAAGELFF.

A remark on this clone: Other DNA sequences from this sample encode an identical CDR3 as well. The chain links TRBV11-2 to TRBJ2-5; 8 nucleotides align to TRBD1. J gave up 5 bases and V 5 bases, and 4 bases lay outside the gene matches. The V gene's germline CDR1 is SGHAT and CDR2 FQNNGV. This CDR3 comprises 13 residues. The CDR3 loop reads CASSRDRGETQYF. CDR3 sequence (DNA): TGTGCCAGCAGCCGTGACAGGGGCGAGACCCAGTACTTC.

This clone was detected a few times. The J gene is TRBJ2-7, the V gene TRBV18, with D perhaps TRBD1 (6 bases). Germline loops: CDR1 KGHSH, CDR2 LQKENI. V lost 2 bases and J lost 0, with 11 bases in between. This CDR3 spans 15 amino acids. The CDR3 loop reads CASSPDRRSSYEQYF. CDR3 coding DNA: TGTGCCAGCTCACCAGACAGGAGGAGCTCCTACGAGCAGTACTTC.

This sequence joins TRBV7-2 and TRBJ2-1; no clear D gene. The CDR3 covers 14 residues. Germline assignment: CDR1 SGHTA and CDR2 FQGNSA. V gave up 5 bases and J gave up 2 bases, with 10 bases separating them. The CDR3 sequence is CASSPQVTYNEQFF. Written as DNA, the CDR3 is TGTGCCAGCAGCCCCCAGGTAACCTACAATGAGCAGTTCTTC.

Notes on this clone: Other nucleotide sequences from this sample produce the same CDR3. The chain carries TRBV27 and TRBJ1-5; a possible D gene is TRBD1 (5 bases). The CDR3 is 14 residues long. The germline V and J ends were trimmed by 2 bases and 7 bases, with 12 bases remaining between them. Per the germline V gene, CDR1 is MNHEY and CDR2 is SMNVEV (reference sequence). The CDR3 coding sequence is TGTGCCAGCAGTTTAGGGGGGGTTGGCCAGCCCCAGCATTTT. Amino acid sequence: CASSLGGVGQPQHF.

The chain combines TRBV18 with TRBJ2-7; 9 bases map to TRBD2. In germline, CDR1 is KGHSH, CDR2 LQKENI. Trimming took 2 bases from V and 6 from J; bases not matched to a gene: 8. This CDR3 has 15 residues. The CDR3 DNA sequence: TGTGCCAGCTCACCAAGAGTAGCGGGAGTCGGCGAGCAGTACTTC. The encoded protein is CASSPRVAGVGEQYF.